This passage covers 27 T cell receptor beta chains from one sample sequenced in a study of HIV-infected children after antiretroviral therapy interruption. The treatment was: PENTA 11 planned treatment interruption arm or continuous ART arm. RNA-based 3' RACE libraries used unique molecular identifiers. TCRdb itself ran the 3' RACE reads through MiXCR, one entry per CDR3 protein. The repertoire holds fewer than 100,000 distinct CDR3 sequences, with roughly 6.7% as singletons. The source was CD45RA+ CD4+ T cells from PBMCs, pooled from several time points, collected from a donor given antiretroviral therapy, either interrupted or continuous. Documented subset: naive CD4+ CD45RA+ CD45RO- T cells. These TCRs come from a pool of human donors with HIV.

This clonotype turned up a few times. The rearrangement uses TRBV12-3 or TRBV12-4 and TRBJ2-5, with 9 bases fitting TRBD1. V shed 3 bases and J 3 bases; nucleotides not matched to a gene: 2. The CDR3 sequence is 14 residues long. CDR3 sequence reads: CASSFWTGEETQYF. In DNA, the CDR3 is TGTGCCAGCAGTTTTTGGACAGGGGAAGAGACCCAGTACTTC.

The V gene is TRBV20-1, the J gene TRBJ2-1, with TRBD1 as a possible D gene (7 bases). The CDR3 contains 14 residues. Trimming left V 3 bases short and J 5 bases short, with 14 bases between. Germline CDR1 is DFQATT and CDR2 is SNEGSKA (reference sequence). The CDR3 coding sequence is TGCAGTGCTAGTCGGGGGACAGAGCACAATGAGCAGTTCTTC. Protein product: CSASRGTEHNEQFF.

In this sample, this clonotype turned up many times. V and J are TRBV5-8 and TRBJ2-1; D uncertain. CDR1 and CDR2 from the germline V gene are SGHTS and YDEGEE. The germline V and J ends were trimmed by 2 bases and 5 bases, with 5 bases remaining between them. The CDR3 sequence is 12 residues long. The CDR3 coding sequence is TGTGCCAGCAGCTTAGGAGACAATGAGCAGTTCTTC. Translated, it gives CASSLGDNEQFF.

In its sample, this clonotype was seen many times. This chain links TRBV6-4 with TRBJ2-1; TRBD2 matches 7 bases. This CDR3 is built from 14 residues. Trimming took 5 bases from V and 8 from J; bases not matched to a gene: 9. CDR1 is MRHNA, CDR2 SNTAGT, per germline. The chain's CDR3 is CASSWTSQFHEQFF. The CDR3 DNA reads as TGTGCCAGCAGTTGGACTAGTCAGTTCCATGAGCAGTTCTTC.

This clonotype was detected ten times or more. The chain carries TRBV5-1 and TRBJ1-4; no clear D gene. There are 15 residues in the CDR3. V shed 1 base and J shed 8 bases, with 15 bases lying between them. Germline V gene data show CDR1 as SGHRS and CDR2 as YFSETQ. CDR3 coding DNA: TGCGCCAGCAGCTTGCGTCGGGGTCCACGCGAAAAACTGTTTTTT. Its protein is CASSLRRGPREKLFF.

This clonotype was found many times. The genes are TRBV11-1 and TRBJ2-6, with TRBD1 identical over 8 bases. Germline loops: CDR1 SGHAT, CDR2 FQDESV (reference sequence). The CDR3 contains 18 residues. J was trimmed by 0 bases and V by 5 bases; bases with no gene match: 9. This CDR3 is CASSTRQGPSSGANVLTF. CDR3 coding DNA: TGTGCCAGCAGCACCAGACAGGGGCCATCCTCTGGGGCCAACGTCCTGACTTTC. Drawing the rest from reference TRBV11-1 and TRBJ2-6, the complete variable domain is EAEVAQSPRYKITEKSQAVAFWCDPISGHATLYWYRQILGQGPELLVQFQDESVVDDSQLPKDRFSAERLKGVDSTLKIQPAELGDSAMYLCASSTRQGPSSGANVLTFGAGSRLTVL.

There are many counts of this clonotype. The chain uses TRBV7-3 and TRBJ2-5, with 10 bases aligning to TRBD2. There are 14 residues in the CDR3. Losses at the gene ends were 5 bases for V and 4 bases for J; bases not matched to a gene: 4. The germline gives CDR1 SGHTA, CDR2 FQGTGA. CDR3 in DNA: TGTGCCAGCAGCCAGCGGGGGGGCGGAGAGACCCAGTACTTC. Protein: CASSQRGGGETQYF. Drawing the rest from reference TRBV7-3 and TRBJ2-5, the complete variable domain is GAGVSQTPSNKVTEKGKYVELRCDPISGHTALYWYRQSLGQGPEFLIYFQGTGAADDSGLPNDRFFAVRPEGSVSTLKIQRTERGDSAVYLCASSQRGGGETQYFGPGTRLLVL.

The rearrangement joins TRBV18 to TRBJ2-7, with 9 bases that match TRBD1. The CDR3 covers 15 residues. Germline trimming cut 3 bases from V and 4 bases from J; bases unmatched to any gene: 7. CDR1 KGHSH and CDR2 LQKENI come from the germline V gene. The CDR3 loop reads CASSPSPDRGYEQYF. The CDR3, as DNA: TGTGCCAGCTCACCCTCCCCGGACAGGGGTTACGAGCAGTACTTC.

This clonotype was observed many times. The chain employs TRBV5-1 and TRBJ2-3; D uncertain. Germline CDR1 reads SGHRS; CDR2 reads YFSETQ. Trimming shortened V by 3 bases and J by 2 bases, and 7 bases separated the two germline ends. This CDR3 is 13 amino acids long. The CDR3 coding sequence is TGCGCCAGCAGCTCAGACTTCACAGATACGCAGTATTTT. It is translated as CASSSDFTDTQYF.

This clonotype was seen many times. The J gene is TRBJ2-1, the V gene TRBV24-1; the D is unclear. The CDR3 extends over 13 amino acids. Germline CDR1 KGHDR, CDR2 SFDVKD. V was pared by 5 bases and J by 3 bases, with 7 bases between. The CDR3 loop is CATSADGYNEQFF. As DNA, the CDR3 is TGTGCCACCAGTGCAGACGGCTACAATGAGCAGTTCTTC.

This clonotype has at least ten counts. The chain is built from TRBV7-9 and TRBJ1-1, with D possibly TRBD1 on 6 matching bases. V lost 0 bases and J 2 bases, leaving 10 bases between the germline ends. The CDR3 is made up of 15 amino acids. The germline CDR1 and CDR2 sequences are SEHNR and FQNEAQ (reference sequence). This CDR3 reads CASSLAAGVNTEAFF. In DNA, the CDR3 is TGTGCCAGCAGCTTAGCCGCAGGGGTAAACACTGAAGCTTTCTTT.

Ten or more counts support this clonotype. The chain recombines TRBV15 with TRBJ1-2, with 8 bases fitting TRBD1. Germline values: CDR1 LNHNV, CDR2 YYDKDF (reference sequence). The V segment lost 5 bases and the J segment 9 bases; nucleotides outside the gene matches: 8. The CDR3 covers 13 residues. In DNA form, the CDR3 reads TGTGCCACCAGCGCCGGACAGGGAGGGAGCTACACCTTC. As protein: CATSAGQGGSYTF.

This clonotype was seen a few times. The chain is built from TRBV29-1 and TRBJ2-1; a possible D gene is TRBD2 (5 bases). The CDR3 is 13 amino acids. The germline CDR1 and CDR2 sequences are SQVTM and ANQGSEA. Trimming removed 6 bases from V and 7 bases from J, with 16 bases in between. CDR3 DNA sequence: TGCAGCGTCCAAAAGGGATCGGGGAATGAGCAGTTCTTC. Its translation is CSVQKGSGNEQFF.

This clonotype was detected ten times or more. V and J are TRBV2 and TRBJ2-7, with D tentatively TRBD2 (6 bases). Germline values: CDR1 SNHLY, CDR2 FYNNEI. V gave up 8 bases and J gave up 0 bases, with 17 bases separating them. The CDR3 consists of 15 residues. CDR3: CASLTSSRSSYEQYF. Here the CDR3 DNA reads TGTGCCAGCCTAACTAGCTCTCGTTCCTCCTACGAGCAGTACTTC.

At least ten counts were recorded for this clonotype. This rearrangement joins TRBV11-2 to TRBJ2-5; D remains unclear. The germline V and J ends were trimmed by 4 bases and 7 bases, with 10 bases remaining between them. The CDR3 is 12 residues long. CDR1 is SGHAT and CDR2 is FQNNGV in the germline V gene. The CDR3 nucleotides read TGTGCCAGCAGCTGGGGTAGTGGGACCCAGTACTTC. Encoded protein: CASSWGSGTQYF. The entire variable domain, with the rest obtained from reference TRBV11-2 and TRBJ2-5, is as follows: EAGVAQSPRYKIIEKRQSVAFWCNPISGHATLYWYQQILGQGPKLLIQFQNNGVVDDSQLPKDRFSAERLKGVDSTLKIQPAKLEDSAVYLCASSWGSGTQYFGPGTRLLVL.

There are many counts of this clonotype. The chain combines TRBV4-1 with TRBJ2-1; TRBD2 agrees at 9 bases. CDR3 length: 17 amino acids. The germline gives CDR1 MGHRA, CDR2 YSYEKL. The ends lost 4 bases at V and 1 base at J; junction bases unmatched: 8. CDR3 sequence: CASSLTVSGSSYNEQFF. CDR3 DNA sequence: TGCGCCAGCAGCCTAACTGTTAGCGGGAGTTCCTACAATGAGCAGTTCTTC.

This clonotype was seen a handful of times. This sequence joins TRBV10-3 and TRBJ2-3, with TRBD1 matching over 9 bases. CDR3 size: 15 residues. Germline V gene lookup returns CDR1 ENHRY and CDR2 SYGVKD. The V and J ends lost 10 bases and 2 bases, in that order; junction bases with no gene match: 10. The CDR3 spells CASSRDRATTDTQYF. In DNA, the CDR3 is TGTGCCAGCTCCCGGGACAGGGCTACCACAGATACGCAGTATTTT.

This clonotype appeared many times. The CDR3 sequence is CASSLDSNSGANVLTF. The CDR3 DNA is TGTGCCAGTAGTTTGGACAGCAACTCTGGGGCCAACGTCCTGACTTTC. This rearrangement joins TRBV19 to TRBJ2-6; TRBD1 is a possible D gene (6 bases). CDR3 length equals 16 residues. Germline V CDR1 and CDR2: LNHDA, SQIVND (reference sequence). Trimming took 5 bases from V and 0 from J, leaving 11 bases between them.

This clonotype was found many times. V and J are TRBV10-1 and TRBJ1-6; TRBD1 aligns across 9 bases. The V segment lost 7 bases and the J segment 7 bases; nucleotides outside the gene matches: 23. The CDR3 has 20 residues. The germline V gene has CDR1 WNHNN and CDR2 SYGVQD (reference sequence). The CDR3 here is CASMTKAGDRVVAGNSPLHF. CDR3 in DNA: TGCGCCAGCATGACAAAGGCCGGGGACAGGGTCGTTGCGGGGAATTCACCCCTCCACTTT.

The table lists this clonotype with many counts. V and J are TRBV7-9 and TRBJ2-4; a possible D gene is TRBD2 (5 bases). Germline CDR1 is SEHNR and CDR2 is FQNEAQ (reference sequence). The CDR3 spans 16 residues. V gave up 5 bases and J gave up 0 bases, with 14 bases separating them. Written as DNA, the CDR3 is TGTGCCAGCAGCCCATTTATAGGACTAGCCAAAAACATTCAGTACTTC. Encoded protein: CASSPFIGLAKNIQYF.

The table lists this clonotype with many counts. V is TRBV12-2 and J is TRBJ2-3; the DNA was not compared with TRBD2, the D call given in the table. TRBV12-2 is classified as a pseudogene. The CDR3 loop spans 19 amino acids. This chain's CDR3 is CASRLEGTSGKAGTDTQYF. The CDR3 DNA sequence: TGTGCAAGTCGCTTAGAGGGGACTAGCGGGAAAGCAGGCACAGATACGCAGTATTTT.

This clonotype was recorded many times. This chain joins TRBV5-1 and TRBJ2-7; D possibly matches TRBD1 or TRBD2 (5 bases each). The CDR3 runs to 18 residues. Trimming took 0 bases from V and 4 from J, leaving 23 bases between them. The germline gives CDR1 SGHRS, CDR2 YFSETQ. CDR3 coding DNA: TGCGCCAGCAGCTTGGTCAGCAAATTCGGATCGGGACGGTACGAGCAGTACTTC. Encoded protein: CASSLVSKFGSGRYEQYF.

This clonotype appeared a single time. The chain employs TRBV6-2 or TRBV6-3 and TRBJ2-7; D may be TRBD1 (5 bases). Germline V CDR1 and CDR2: MNHEY, SVGEGT. Trimming cost V 8 bases and J 5 bases, with 13 bases left between them. The CDR3 sequence is 12 residues long. This CDR3 is CASLVQGNEQYF. CDR3 in DNA: TGTGCCAGCTTGGTGCAGGGTAACGAGCAGTACTTC.

The chain employs TRBV28 and TRBJ2-7; a possible D gene is TRBD1 (5 bases). Between the trimmed V and J ends, which lost 5 bases and 2 bases, there was a span of 13 bases. The germline V gene has CDR1 MDHEN and CDR2 SYDVKM. The CDR3 is made up of 14 amino acids. CDR3 amino acids: CASSLLRGTYEQYF. DNA for the CDR3: TGTGCCAGCAGTCTCTTAAGGGGCACCTACGAGCAGTACTTC.

This clonotype was picked up many times. This chain links TRBV20-1 with TRBJ1-2; maybe TRBD1 (5 bases). Germline V gives CDR1 DFQATT, CDR2 SNEGSKA (reference sequence). Trimming removed 5 bases from V and 4 bases from J, with 11 bases in between. The CDR3 spans 12 residues. DNA of the CDR3: TGCAGTGCTCCACCGGGGCCCTATGGCTACACCTTC. Protein: CSAPPGPYGYTF.

This clonotype was seen a few times. The chain has TRBV4-1 and TRBJ2-1, with 11 bases aligning to TRBD2. This CDR3 has 17 residues. J gave up 7 bases and V 0 bases, and 8 bases lay outside the gene matches. CDR1 and CDR2 from the germline V gene are MGHRA and YSYEKL. CDR3 DNA: TGCGCCAGCAGCCAAGATGATCGTGCTAGCGGGAGGAATGAGCAGTTCTTC. Encoded protein: CASSQDDRASGRNEQFF.

This clonotype showed up just a few times. CDR3 sequence: CASSFNSGETQYF. CDR3 DNA sequence: TGTGCCAGCAGTTTTAATAGCGGAGAGACCCAGTACTTC. The chain carries TRBV3-1 and TRBJ2-5, with TRBD2 as a possible D gene (6 bases). CDR1 is LGHDT, CDR2 YNNKEL, per germline (reference sequence). V lost 6 bases and J lost 4, with 12 bases in between. The CDR3 consists of 13 residues.